This T cell receptor (beta chain) was sequenced during a study of T cell responses to AZD1222 COVID-19 vaccine. Findings and caveats of the study: Among those given AZD1222, only five or six were seropositive at baseline. Repertoire sampling happened only post peak T cell response. Vaccine-associated CD4 TCRs spanned spike, dominant at 160-218 and 743-854. The donor group comprised mostly white British people and more females; the analysis possibly underestimated clonal diversity.

Only in-frame clones appear in the TCRdb table, and some are missing; sequencing was by immunoSEQ multiplex PCR. The sample lists roughly 120,000 clones, approximately 91% occurring once. A single count supports this clone. Antigen: not known. Trimming removed 5 bases at V and 6 bases at J, with 7 bases between. This CDR3 contains 10 residues. CDR1 is DFQATT, CDR2 SNEGSKA, per germline (reference sequence). This receptor was obtained from an adult in good health. The chain carries TRBV20-1 and TRBJ1-1; D unresolved. Sample: peripheral blood, taken on day 0 of AZD1222 vaccination. This chain's CDR3 is CSAPRAEAFF. The CDR3 DNA is TGCAGTGCTCCCCGGGCTGAAGCTTTCTTT.